The clone carrying this T cell receptor (beta chain) was observed a few times. From the 5' RACE reads, TCRdb called clonotypes with MiXCR, one entry per CDR3 protein. The sample lists some 320,000 distinct CDR3 sequences; around an eighth were seen once. In germline, CDR1 is SQVTM, CDR2 ANQGSEA. Deletions cut 0 bases from V and 5 bases from J, with 14 bases between. The CDR3 has 15 residues. The source of the sample is a study of T-cell memory formation after mild COVID-19. The sequencing input was PBMCs or a T cell subset sorted from them (not recorded which). The V and J genes are TRBV29-1 and TRBJ2-1, with D perhaps being TRBD1 or TRBD2 (6 bases each). This clonotype was obtained from a man between 18 and 35 years old who had mild COVID-19 (a few samples of this study predate the infection). Cell type and time point are not known. In DNA form, the CDR3 reads TGCAGCGTTGAAGATGTCAAGGGGGGCAACAATGAGCAGTTCTTC. It specifies CSVEDVKGGNNEQFF.